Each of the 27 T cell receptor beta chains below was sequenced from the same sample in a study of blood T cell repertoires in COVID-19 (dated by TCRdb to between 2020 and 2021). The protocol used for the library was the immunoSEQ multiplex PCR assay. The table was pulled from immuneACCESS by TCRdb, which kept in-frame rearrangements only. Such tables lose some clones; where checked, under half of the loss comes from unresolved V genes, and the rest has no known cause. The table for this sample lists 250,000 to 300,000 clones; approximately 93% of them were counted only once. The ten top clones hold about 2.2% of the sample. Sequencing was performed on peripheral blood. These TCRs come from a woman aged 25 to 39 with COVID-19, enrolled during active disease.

The CDR3 spells CASSFRDNTQYF. As DNA, the CDR3 is TGTGCCAGCAGCTTTAGGGACAATACGCAGTATTTT. This chain uses TRBV5-6 with TRBJ2-3; TRBD1 might be the D (6 bases). CDR3 length: 12 residues. Per germline, CDR1 SGHDT and CDR2 YYEEEE. V gave up 2 bases and J gave up 7 bases, with 8 bases separating them.

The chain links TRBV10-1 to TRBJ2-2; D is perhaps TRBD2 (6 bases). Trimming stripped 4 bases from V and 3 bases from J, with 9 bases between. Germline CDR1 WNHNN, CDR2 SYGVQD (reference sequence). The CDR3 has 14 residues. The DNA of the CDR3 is TGCGCCAGCAGTGCAGGAGGGGACACCGGGGAGCTGTTTTTT. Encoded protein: CASSAGGDTGELFF.

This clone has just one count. CDR3 loop: CASSFASADNEQFF. CDR3 nucleotides: TGTGCCAGTAGTTTCGCTAGCGCAGACAATGAGCAGTTCTTC. V is TRBV19 and J is TRBJ2-1, with TRBD2 as a possible D gene (6 bases). CDR3 length equals 14 residues. Looked up from germline, CDR1 is LNHDA and CDR2 is SQIVND (reference sequence). V lost 5 bases, J lost 5 bases, and 13 bases lay in between.

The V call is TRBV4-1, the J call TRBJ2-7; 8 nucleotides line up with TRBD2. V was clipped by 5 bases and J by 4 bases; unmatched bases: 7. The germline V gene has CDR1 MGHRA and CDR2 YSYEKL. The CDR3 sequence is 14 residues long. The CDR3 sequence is CASSAGAGVYEQYF. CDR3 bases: TGCGCCAGCAGCGCGGGAGCGGGGGTTTACGAGCAGTACTTC.

As DNA, the CDR3 is TGTGCCAGCAGCCAAGATAGGGGCAGGACAGAAGCTTTCTTT. Encoded protein: CASSQDRGRTEAFF. The gene calls are TRBV3-1 (or the pseudogene TRBV3-2) and TRBJ1-1; possible D gene TRBD1, 5 bases. Trimming removed 0 bases from V and 8 bases from J, with 13 bases in between. Germline values: CDR1 LGHDT, CDR2 YNNKEL (reference sequence). The CDR3 is made up of 14 amino acids.

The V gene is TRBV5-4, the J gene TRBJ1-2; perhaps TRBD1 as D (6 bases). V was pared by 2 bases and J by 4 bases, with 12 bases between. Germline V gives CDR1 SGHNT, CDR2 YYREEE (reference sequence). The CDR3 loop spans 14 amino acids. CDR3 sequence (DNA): TGTGCCAGCAGCTTCCCAGGGGCGGCCTATGGCTACACCTTC. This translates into CASSFPGAAYGYTF.

CDR3 residues: CASILYSSYNSPLHF. For the CDR3, the DNA is TGTGCCAGCATCTTGTATAGCTCCTATAATTCACCCCTCCACTTT. The V call is TRBV6-5, the J call TRBJ1-6; D unclear. The V gene lost 7 bases and the J gene lost 0 bases, with 10 bases spanning the gap. CDR1 is MNHEY, CDR2 SVGAGI, per germline. The CDR3 consists of 15 residues.

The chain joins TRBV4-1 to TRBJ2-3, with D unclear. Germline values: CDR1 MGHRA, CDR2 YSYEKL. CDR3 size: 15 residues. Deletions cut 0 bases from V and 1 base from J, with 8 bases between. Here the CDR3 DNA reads TGCGCCAGCAGCCAAGAGTCGCGGCGCACAGATACGCAGTATTTT. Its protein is CASSQESRRTDTQYF.

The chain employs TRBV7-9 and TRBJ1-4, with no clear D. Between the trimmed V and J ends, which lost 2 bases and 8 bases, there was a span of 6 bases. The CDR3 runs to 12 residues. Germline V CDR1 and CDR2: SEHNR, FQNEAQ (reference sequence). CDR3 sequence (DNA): TGTGCCAGCAGCTTAACCAGGGAAAAACTGTTTTTT. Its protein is CASSLTREKLFF. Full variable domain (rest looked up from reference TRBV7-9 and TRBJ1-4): DTGVSQNPRHKITKRGQNVTFRCDPISEHNRLYWYRQTLGQGPEFLTYFQNEAQLEKSRLLSDRFSAERPKGSFSTLEIQRTEQGDSAMYLCASSLTREKLFFGSGTQLSVL.

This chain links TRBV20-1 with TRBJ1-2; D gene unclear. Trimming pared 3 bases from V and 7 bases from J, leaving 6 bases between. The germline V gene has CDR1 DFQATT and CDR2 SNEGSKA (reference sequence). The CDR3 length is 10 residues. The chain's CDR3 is CSASTGGYTF. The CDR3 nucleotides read TGCAGTGCTAGCACCGGTGGCTACACCTTC.

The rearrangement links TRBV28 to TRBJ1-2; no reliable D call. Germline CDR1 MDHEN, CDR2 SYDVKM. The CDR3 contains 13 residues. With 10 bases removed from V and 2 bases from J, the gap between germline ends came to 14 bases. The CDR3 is CAIPTLDNYGYTF. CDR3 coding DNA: TGTGCCATTCCCACTCTAGACAACTATGGCTACACCTTC.

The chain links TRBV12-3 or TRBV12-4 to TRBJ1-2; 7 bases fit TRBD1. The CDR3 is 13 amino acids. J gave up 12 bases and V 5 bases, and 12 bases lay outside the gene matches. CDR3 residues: CASSPRDSLVDTF. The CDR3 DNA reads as TGTGCCAGCAGTCCCCGGGACAGCCTAGTCGACACCTTC.

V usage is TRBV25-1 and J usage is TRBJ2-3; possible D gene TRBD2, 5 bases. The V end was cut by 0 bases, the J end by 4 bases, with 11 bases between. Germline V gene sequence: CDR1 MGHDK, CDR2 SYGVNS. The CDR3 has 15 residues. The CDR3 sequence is CASSEYVGAPDTQYF. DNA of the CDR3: TGTGCCAGCAGTGAATACGTGGGAGCTCCAGATACGCAGTATTTT. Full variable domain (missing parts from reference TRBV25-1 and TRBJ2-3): EADIYQTPRYLVIGTGKKITLECSQTMGHDKMYWYQQDPGMELHLIHYSYGVNSTEKGDLSSESTVSRIRTEHFPLTLESARPSHTSQYLCASSEYVGAPDTQYFGPGTRLTVL.

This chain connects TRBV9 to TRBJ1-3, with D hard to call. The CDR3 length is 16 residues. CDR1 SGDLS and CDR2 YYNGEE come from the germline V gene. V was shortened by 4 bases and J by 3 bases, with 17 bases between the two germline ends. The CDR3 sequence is CASSTSGKTHGNTIYF. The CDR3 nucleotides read TGTGCCAGCAGCACTTCCGGGAAGACTCATGGAAACACCATATATTTT.

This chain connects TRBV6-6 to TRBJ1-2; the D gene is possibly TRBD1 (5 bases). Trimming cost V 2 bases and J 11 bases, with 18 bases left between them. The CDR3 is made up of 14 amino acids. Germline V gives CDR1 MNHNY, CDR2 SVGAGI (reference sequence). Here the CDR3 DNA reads TGTGCCAGCAGTTACCACTCCGGGACTATAAGGTACACCTTC. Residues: CASSYHSGTIRYTF.

The CDR3 DNA reads as TGCAGTGCGCCCAGGGGGGACGAGCAGTACTTC. Translated, it gives CSAPRGDEQYF. The chain recombines TRBV20-1 with TRBJ2-7; maybe TRBD1 (7 bases). The CDR3 covers 11 residues. V lost 6 bases to trimming and J lost 5 bases, with 11 bases between them. Germline V lookup: CDR1 DFQATT, CDR2 SNEGSKA (reference sequence).

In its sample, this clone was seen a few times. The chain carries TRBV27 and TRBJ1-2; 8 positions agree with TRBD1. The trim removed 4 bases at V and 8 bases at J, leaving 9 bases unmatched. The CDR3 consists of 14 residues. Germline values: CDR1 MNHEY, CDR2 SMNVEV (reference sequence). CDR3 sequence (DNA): TGTGCCAGCAGTTCCCCGGGACAGGCGAGGGGCTACACCTTC. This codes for CASSSPGQARGYTF.

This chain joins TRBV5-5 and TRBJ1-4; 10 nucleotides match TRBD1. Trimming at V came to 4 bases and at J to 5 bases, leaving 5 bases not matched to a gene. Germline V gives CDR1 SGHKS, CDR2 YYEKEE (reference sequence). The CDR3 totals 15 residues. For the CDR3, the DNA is TGTGCCAGCAGCGCTCCGGACAGGGGGAATGAAAAACTGTTTTTT. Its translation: CASSAPDRGNEKLFF.

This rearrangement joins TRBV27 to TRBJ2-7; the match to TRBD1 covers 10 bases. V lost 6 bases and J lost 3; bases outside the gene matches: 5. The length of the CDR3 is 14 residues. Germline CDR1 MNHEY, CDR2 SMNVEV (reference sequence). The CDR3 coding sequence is TGTGCCAGCAGGAGACAGGGGGCGAACTACGAGCAGTACTTC. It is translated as CASRRQGANYEQYF.

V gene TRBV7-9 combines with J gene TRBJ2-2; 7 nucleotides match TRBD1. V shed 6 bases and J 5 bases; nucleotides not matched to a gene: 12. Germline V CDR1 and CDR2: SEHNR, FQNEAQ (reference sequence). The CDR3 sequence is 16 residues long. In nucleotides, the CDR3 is TGTGCCAGCAGATCCGAGGGGGCGGGTGGAACCGGGGAGCTGTTTTTT. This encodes CASRSEGAGGTGELFF.

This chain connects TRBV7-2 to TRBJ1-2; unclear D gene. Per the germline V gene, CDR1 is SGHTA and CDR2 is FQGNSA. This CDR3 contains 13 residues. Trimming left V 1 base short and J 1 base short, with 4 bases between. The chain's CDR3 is CASSLDGNYGYTF. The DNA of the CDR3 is TGTGCCAGCAGCTTAGACGGTAACTATGGCTACACCTTC.

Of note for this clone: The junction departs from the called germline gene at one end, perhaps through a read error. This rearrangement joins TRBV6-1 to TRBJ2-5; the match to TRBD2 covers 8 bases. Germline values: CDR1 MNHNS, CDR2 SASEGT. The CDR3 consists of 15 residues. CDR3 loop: CASSEGGTRQETQYF. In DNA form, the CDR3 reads TGTGCCAGCAGCGAAGGAGGGACTAGACAAGAGACCCAGTACTTC.

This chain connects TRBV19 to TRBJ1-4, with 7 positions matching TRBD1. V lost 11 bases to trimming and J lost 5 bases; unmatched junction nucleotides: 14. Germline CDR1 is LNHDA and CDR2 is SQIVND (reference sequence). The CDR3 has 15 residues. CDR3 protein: CAGSPTGTANEKLFF. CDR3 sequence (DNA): TGTGCCGGTTCCCCTACTGGGACAGCGAATGAAAAACTGTTTTTT.

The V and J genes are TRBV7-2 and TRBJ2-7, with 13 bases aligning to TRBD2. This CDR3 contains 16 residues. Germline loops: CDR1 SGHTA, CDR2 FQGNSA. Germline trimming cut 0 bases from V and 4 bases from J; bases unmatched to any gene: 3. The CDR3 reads CASSLALAGGPYEQYF. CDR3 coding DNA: TGTGCCAGCAGCTTAGCACTAGCGGGAGGGCCGTACGAGCAGTACTTC.

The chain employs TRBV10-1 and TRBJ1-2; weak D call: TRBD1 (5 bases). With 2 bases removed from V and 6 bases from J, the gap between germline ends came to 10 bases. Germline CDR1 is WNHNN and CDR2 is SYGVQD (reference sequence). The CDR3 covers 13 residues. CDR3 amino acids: CASSERGGDGYTF. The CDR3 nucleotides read TGCGCCAGCAGTGAGAGAGGAGGGGATGGCTACACCTTC.

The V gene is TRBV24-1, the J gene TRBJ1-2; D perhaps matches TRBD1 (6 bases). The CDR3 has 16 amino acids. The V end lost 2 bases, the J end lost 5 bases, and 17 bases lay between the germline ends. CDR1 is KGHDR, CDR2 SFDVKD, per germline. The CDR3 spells CATSDSLLNDRYGYTF. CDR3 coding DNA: TGTGCCACCAGTGATTCGCTTTTGAACGACAGGTATGGCTACACCTTC.

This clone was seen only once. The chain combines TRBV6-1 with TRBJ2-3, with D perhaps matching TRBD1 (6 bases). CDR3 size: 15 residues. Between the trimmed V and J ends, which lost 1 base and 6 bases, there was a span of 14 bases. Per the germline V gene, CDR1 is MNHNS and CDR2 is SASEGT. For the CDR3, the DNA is TGTGCCAGCAGTGAAGGGACAGCCCTAGGGGATACGCAGTATTTT. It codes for CASSEGTALGDTQYF.